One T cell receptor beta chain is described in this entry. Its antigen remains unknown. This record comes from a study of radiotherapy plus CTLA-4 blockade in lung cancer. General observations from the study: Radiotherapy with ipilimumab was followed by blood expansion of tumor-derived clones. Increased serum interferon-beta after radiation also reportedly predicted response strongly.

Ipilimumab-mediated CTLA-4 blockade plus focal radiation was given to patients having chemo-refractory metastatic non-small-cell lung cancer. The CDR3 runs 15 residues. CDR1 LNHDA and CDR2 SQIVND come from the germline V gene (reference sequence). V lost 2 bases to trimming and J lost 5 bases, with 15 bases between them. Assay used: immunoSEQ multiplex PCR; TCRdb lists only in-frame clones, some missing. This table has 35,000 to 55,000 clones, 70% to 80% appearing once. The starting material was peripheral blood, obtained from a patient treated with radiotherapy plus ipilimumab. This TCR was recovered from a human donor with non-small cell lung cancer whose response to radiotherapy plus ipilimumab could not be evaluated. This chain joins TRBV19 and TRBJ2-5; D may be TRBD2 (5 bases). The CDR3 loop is CASSIRRLPGETQYF. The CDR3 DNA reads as TGTGCCAGTAGTATACGGAGGCTACCTGGGGAGACCCAGTACTTC. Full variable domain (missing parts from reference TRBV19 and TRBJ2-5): DGGITQSPKYLFRKEGQNVTLSCEQNLNHDAMYWYRQDPGQGLRLIYYSQIVNDFQKGDIAEGYSVSREKKESFPLTVTSAQKNPTAFYLCASSIRRLPGETQYFGPGTRLLVL.